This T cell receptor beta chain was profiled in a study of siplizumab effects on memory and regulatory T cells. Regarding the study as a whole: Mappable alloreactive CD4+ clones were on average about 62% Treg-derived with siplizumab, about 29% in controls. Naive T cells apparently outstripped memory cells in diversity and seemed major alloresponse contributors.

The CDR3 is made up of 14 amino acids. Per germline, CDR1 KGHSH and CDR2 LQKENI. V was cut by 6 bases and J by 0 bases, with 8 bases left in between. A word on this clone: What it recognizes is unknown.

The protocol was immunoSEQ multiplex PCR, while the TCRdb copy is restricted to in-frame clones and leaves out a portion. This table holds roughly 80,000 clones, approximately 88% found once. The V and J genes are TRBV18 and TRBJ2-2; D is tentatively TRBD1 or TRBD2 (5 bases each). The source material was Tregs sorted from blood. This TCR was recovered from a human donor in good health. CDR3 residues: CASSGTTNTGELFF. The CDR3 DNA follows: TGTGCCAGCTCCGGGACGACGAACACCGGGGAGCTGTTTTTT.